The rows below give T cell receptor beta chains drawn from one sample of a study of regulatory T cells in long-lasting Graves disease. MiXCR, applied by TCRdb to the multiplex PCR reads, yields one record per CDR3 protein. The table shows 530,000 or so distinct CDR3 sequences, with roughly 16% occurring only once. The same specimen was also included in a second study, on T cells in Graves' hyperthyroidism and ophthalmopathy.

Sample: peripheral blood mononuclear cells (PBMCs), taken at new diagnosis, from a patient treated with antithyroid drugs. Receptor source: a man aged 18-30 years with Graves disease. Both conserved end residues are part of each CDR3. The D gene is left open where the match is weak. Rows give clone size only sometimes, using once, few, many, or a class for an expanded clone.

j_call clone_size v_call d_call cdr3_nt cdr3_aa
TRBJ2-2 many TRBV12-3/TRBV12-4 - TGTGCCAGCAGTTTAGTGCGGAACACCGGGGAGCTGTTTTTT CASSLVRNTGELFF
TRBJ2-7 - TRBV10-1 TRBD1 TGCGCCAGGTTACAGGGGGCCCACAACGAGCAGTACTTC CARLQGAHNEQYF
TRBJ2-1 many TRBV27 - TGTGCCAGCAGGGAGGGGGGGTCCTACAATGAGCAGTTCTTC CASREGGSYNEQFF
TRBJ1-1 many TRBV18 - TGTGCCAGCACGCTCGGGCTCATGAACACTGAAGCTTTCTTT CASTLGLMNTEAFF
TRBJ2-7 - TRBV29-1 TRBD1 TGCAGCGTTGAAGTGAACAGGGGGAACGAGCAGTACTTC CSVEVNRGNEQYF
TRBJ2-7 many TRBV28 - TGTGCCAGCAGTCCAAGGGGTGACGGGTTTCTCTACGAGCAGTACTTC CASSPRGDGFLYEQYF
TRBJ1-2 many TRBV6-1 - TGTGCCAGCAGTGAATTTCGATACAGCTCCGGGGGGGACTATGGCTACACCTTC CASSEFRYSSGGDYGYTF
TRBJ2-1 many TRBV27 TRBD2 TGTGCCAGCAGTTTAGCTAGCGGCCCCACCTACAATGAGCAGTTCTTC CASSLASGPTYNEQFF
TRBJ2-2 many TRBV30 - TGTGCCTGGAGTGGCCAACACACCGGGGAGCTGTTTTTT CAWSGQHTGELFF
TRBJ2-7 - TRBV6-4 - TGTGCCAGCAGGGTAGGACAGTCCTACGAGCAGTACTTC CASRVGQSYEQYF
TRBJ2-2 - TRBV4-2 TRBD1 TGTGCCAGCAGCCAACCGGGACAGGCCCTTATCGGGGAGCTGTTTTTT CASSQPGQALIGELFF
TRBJ2-6 few TRBV9 - TGTGCCAGCAGCGTAGAGTTTACTTTCTCTGGGGCCAACGTCCTGACTTTC CASSVEFTFSGANVLTF
TRBJ1-1 few TRBV13 - TGTGCCAGCAGCTTAAGAGGGGACCTGAACACTGAAGCTTTCTTT CASSLRGDLNTEAFF
TRBJ1-1 few TRBV10-3 TRBD1 TGTGCCATCAGTGAGCCAGGACAGGGCATGAACACTGAAGCTTTCTTT CAISEPGQGMNTEAFF
TRBJ1-1 - TRBV5-1 TRBD1 TGCGCCAGCAGCCGTTACATGGGAGGGACAGCTGAAGCTTTCTTT CASSRYMGGTAEAFF
TRBJ2-6 many TRBV20-1 - TGCAGTGCTAGAGTTAGGGACGGGGGATTCTCTGGGGCCAACGTCCTGACTTTC CSARVRDGGFSGANVLTF
TRBJ2-2 many TRBV27 - TGTGCCAGCAGTTTATTACACGGGGAGCTGTTTTTT CASSLLHGELFF
TRBJ2-2 - TRBV4-2 TRBD2 TGTGCCAGCAGCCAAGATCGCGGGAGGGCCGCGAACACCGGGGAGCTGTTTTTT CASSQDRGRAANTGELFF
TRBJ2-1 - TRBV20-1 TRBD2 TGCAGTGCTACATGGGGACTATCGTACAATGAGCAGTTCTTC CSATWGLSYNEQFF
TRBJ1-6 - TRBV6-5 TRBD1 TGTGCCAGCAGTTACTCGGGGACAGTTGATTCACCCCTCCACTTT CASSYSGTVDSPLHF
TRBJ2-4 many TRBV2 TRBD2 TGTGCCAGCTTATTAGCGGGAGGGAGTTGGAACATTCAGTACTTC CASLLAGGSWNIQYF
TRBJ2-1 many TRBV6-1 - TGTGCCAGCCGTCTAGGAACGGATGGGTACAATGAGCAGTTCTTC CASRLGTDGYNEQFF
TRBJ1-1 - TRBV6-5 - TGTGCCAGCAGTTACTCGGCAGAATCCATGAACACTGAAGCTTTCTTT CASSYSAESMNTEAFF
TRBJ2-5 many TRBV7-2 TRBD2 TGTGCCAGCAGCGCCGGGGGACTAGATCGGGAGACCCAGTACTTC CASSAGGLDRETQYF
TRBJ1-4 many TRBV3-1 - TGTGCCAGCAGCCGAGGACGGGTTGATGAAAAACTGTTTTTT CASSRGRVDEKLFF
TRBJ2-7 many TRBV11-2 - TGTGCCAGCAGCTTGGAAACGCGCGAGCAGTACTTC CASSLETREQYF
TRBJ1-1 - TRBV5-4 TRBD1 TGTGCCAGCAGCCAGGGACAGGGGGTGGCTGAAGCTTTCTTT CASSQGQGVAEAFF
TRBJ1-1 many TRBV10-3 - TGTGCCATCCTGGGCCAGACAAACACTGAAGCTTTCTTT CAILGQTNTEAFF
TRBJ2-1 few TRBV27 - TGTGCCAGCAGTTTCCAAATGAGCTCCTACAATGAGCAGTTCTTC CASSFQMSSYNEQFF
TRBJ1-1 many TRBV3-1 TRBD1 TGTGCCAGCAGCCAAGCTTGGGACAGGGGAGGCACTGAAGCTTTCTTT CASSQAWDRGGTEAFF
TRBJ2-7 few TRBV13 TRBD2 TGTGCCAGCAGCTTTCAAAGCGGGAGGGACCACGAGCAGTACTTC CASSFQSGRDHEQYF
TRBJ2-2 many TRBV6-5 - TGTGCCAGCAGTTACGTGGTAGACAACACCGGGGAGCTGTTTTTT CASSYVVDNTGELFF
TRBJ1-2 - TRBV5-1 - TGCGCCAGCAGCTTGGCCAAGGGACCCACCGTCCGTTACACCTTC CASSLAKGPTVRYTF
TRBJ2-5 many TRBV30 - TGTGCCTGGAACCCCCCAGCGTGGGAGACCCAGTACTTC CAWNPPAWETQYF
TRBJ2-3 few TRBV6-2/TRBV6-3 TRBD2 TGTGCCAGCAGTTACACCGCGGGAGTTGCCTCTAGCACAGATACGCAGTATTTT CASSYTAGVASSTDTQYF
TRBJ2-7 few TRBV20-1 TRBD2 TGCAGTGCTAGAACTAAAAACGATCGTAGCGGGGTAGGTCAGTACTTC CSARTKNDRSGVGQYF
TRBJ2-7 many TRBV20-1 TRBD1 TGCAGTGCCTCGGACAGGGGGGCCTACGAGCAGTACTTC CSASDRGAYEQYF